This T cell receptor (beta chain) was obtained from a study of T-cell memory formation after mild COVID-19. TCRdb ran MiXCR on the 5' RACE reads and lists one entry per CDR3 protein. This table holds 550,000 to 600,000 distinct CDR3 sequences, about 20% found once. The CDR3 covers 14 residues. Germline CDR1 and CDR2: SEHNR and FQNEAQ (reference sequence). V was clipped by 3 bases and J by 0 bases, with 8 bases between them. The sequenced sample consisted of PBMCs or a T cell subset sorted from them (not recorded which). This receptor was identified in an adult woman who had mild COVID-19 (a few samples of this study predate the infection). Cell type and time point are not known. The V and J genes are TRBV7-9 and TRBJ1-1, with D hard to call. The CDR3 nucleotides are TGTGCCAGCAGCTTGTCACAGATGAACACTGAAGCTTTCTTT. Encoded protein: CASSLSQMNTEAFF.